The 30 T cell receptor beta chains listed next were all sequenced from one sample in a study of blood T cells in healthy people across ages. Then a second PCR, running about 6 to 12 cycles, was carried out with a sample-barcoded 5' primer and a J-beta primer mix. TCRdb used MiXCR to reprocess the 5' RACE reads, holding one entry per CDR3 protein. Here the sample spans roughly 640,000 distinct CDR3 sequences, about 30% being singletons. The material sequenced was blood. All receptors derive from an elderly woman in good health.

The table lists this clonotype with many counts. The V call is TRBV12-3 or TRBV12-4, the J call TRBJ1-1, with unresolved D. Trimming cost V 6 bases and J 2 bases, with 13 bases left between them. The CDR3 runs to 14 residues. CDR3 nucleotide sequence: TGTGCCAGCAGGGCCGTTTTAGGCAACACTGAAGCTTTCTTT. This gives the protein CASRAVLGNTEAFF.

This chain uses TRBV7-6 with TRBJ1-1; D unresolved. V was shortened by 1 base and J by 9 bases, with 15 bases between the two germline ends. Germline V CDR1 and CDR2: SGHVS, FNYEAQ. CDR3 length: 14 amino acids. CDR3: CASSLGEPGSKAFF. The DNA for the CDR3 is TGTGCCAGCAGCTTAGGGGAGCCTGGTTCTAAAGCTTTCTTT.

On this clonotype itself: A read error is possible here, since a much larger clone lies one base away. J is TRBJ1-2 and V is TRBV9, with D perhaps matching TRBD1 (6 bases). Deletions cut 0 bases from V and 4 bases from J, with 13 bases between. The CDR3 has 15 residues. Per the germline V gene, CDR1 is SGDLS and CDR2 is YYNGEE. The CDR3 reads CASSVETRGCYGYTF. In nucleotides, the CDR3 is TGTGCCAGCAGCGTAGAAACCAGGGGTTGCTATGGCTACACCTTC.

There are many counts of this clonotype. The chain recombines TRBV5-1 with TRBJ2-7; TRBD1 aligns across 7 bases. Germline trimming cut 0 bases from V and 3 bases from J; bases unmatched to any gene: 9. CDR3 size: 16 residues. Germline V lookup: CDR1 SGHRS, CDR2 YFSETQ. CDR3 nucleotides: TGCGCCAGCAGCTTGGGGTCGGGACAGACGATCTACGAGCAGTACTTC. Translating it yields CASSLGSGQTIYEQYF. Based on the CDR3 plus reference TRBV5-1 and TRBJ2-7, the full variable domain is KAGVTQTPRYLIKTRGQQVTLSCSPISGHRSVSWYQQTPGQGLQFLFEYFSETQRNKGNFPGRFSGRQFSNSRSEMNVSTLELGDSALYLCASSLGSGQTIYEQYFGPGTRLTVT.

The V and J genes are TRBV19 and TRBJ2-5, with D tentatively TRBD2 (6 bases). CDR3 length: 15 amino acids. V lost 7 bases, J lost 11 bases, and 26 bases lay in between. CDR1 is LNHDA and CDR2 is SQIVND in the germline V gene (reference sequence). The CDR3 nucleotides are TGTGCCAGTATGAGGGAGGTGGAACCCCCAAATGAGCAGTACTTC. This gives the protein CASMREVEPPNEQYF.

This clonotype was seen just once. The V call is TRBV2, the J call TRBJ2-7; D is unclear. V lost 1 base to trimming and J lost 2 bases, with 3 bases between them. The germline V gene encodes CDR1 SNHLY and CDR2 FYNNEI. The CDR3 consists of 12 residues. Here the CDR3 DNA reads TGTGCCAGCAGTGAAGACCCCTACGAGCAGTACTTC. It encodes CASSEDPYEQYF.

This chain uses TRBV12-3 or TRBV12-4 with TRBJ2-1; 9 bases are a match to TRBD1. The CDR3 consists of 14 residues. Trimming at V came to 0 bases and at J to 12 bases, leaving 6 bases not matched to a gene. CDR3 in DNA: TGTGCCAGCAGTTTAGCCGGGACAGGGCGGGGGCAGTTCTTC. The encoded protein is CASSLAGTGRGQFF.

Ten or more counts support this clonotype. The CDR3 DNA follows: TGCGCCAGCAGCTTGGAGGGCGGGGGGCTAAACATTCAGTACTTC. Translated, it gives CASSLEGGGLNIQYF. The V call is TRBV5-1, the J call TRBJ2-4, with 8 positions matching TRBD2. Germline assignment: CDR1 SGHRS and CDR2 YFSETQ. The CDR3 extends over 15 amino acids. Unmatched junction bases numbered 5, after V lost 0 bases and J lost 6 bases.

About this clonotype: This sequence may be a read error, since a much larger clone differs from it by one base. The V and J genes are TRBV7-2 and TRBJ1-2, with D unresolved. The CDR3 runs to 15 residues. Germline loops: CDR1 SGHTA, CDR2 FQGNSA. The CDR3 spells CASSLKGPLNYGHTF. DNA of the CDR3: TGTGCCAGCAGCTTAAAAGGTCCCTTAAACTATGGCCACACCTTC.

V gene TRBV11-2 combines with J gene TRBJ2-7; D not resolved. CDR3 length: 15 amino acids. CDR1 SGHAT and CDR2 FQNNGV come from the germline V gene. CDR3 in amino acids: CASSLAAALLYERYV. The CDR3 region has the DNA TGTGCCAGCAGCTTAGCGGCAGCACTTTTGTACGAGCGGTACGTC.

The V call is TRBV20-1, the J call TRBJ2-5, with 7 positions matching TRBD2. CDR1 DFQATT and CDR2 SNEGSKA come from the germline V gene (reference sequence). The ends lost 7 bases at V and 4 bases at J; junction bases unmatched: 12. This CDR3 comprises 14 residues. DNA of the CDR3: TGCAGTGTAAAGCCCACCGGCGGGAGAGAGACCCAGTACTTC. Its translation: CSVKPTGGRETQYF.

This clonotype was detected many times. V and J are TRBV20-1 and TRBJ2-5; 11 bases line up with TRBD2. The CDR3 spans 15 residues. Germline trimming cut 0 bases from V and 4 bases from J; bases unmatched to any gene: 4. The germline V gene has CDR1 DFQATT and CDR2 SNEGSKA (reference sequence). CDR3 amino acids: CSARDSGGAVETQYF. CDR3 DNA: TGCAGTGCTAGAGATAGCGGGGGGGCCGTAGAGACCCAGTACTTC.

This clonotype occurred a few times. This chain connects TRBV7-2 to TRBJ2-2; no firm D call. CDR3 length equals 15 residues. Germline loops: CDR1 SGHTA, CDR2 FQGNSA. The V and J ends lost 0 bases and 3 bases respectively, with 8 bases between them. CDR3 residues: CASSLADTYTGELFF. The CDR3 DNA sequence: TGTGCCAGCAGCTTAGCCGACACGTACACCGGGGAGCTGTTTTTT.

This clonotype was detected only a few times. The chain employs TRBV20-1 and TRBJ2-7, with D unresolved. The J call may be mistaken, given a closer DNA end match to TRBJ2-5. This CDR3 contains 12 residues. Germline lookup yields CDR1 DFQATT and CDR2 SNEGSKA (reference sequence). CDR3 in amino acids: CSARVGRETQYF. As DNA, the CDR3 is TGCAGTGCTAGAGTGGGTCGAGAGACCCAGTACTTC.

The V call is TRBV10-3, the J call TRBJ1-1; no definite D call. The CDR3 runs to 14 residues. Germline V gene lookup returns CDR1 ENHRY and CDR2 SYGVKD. Between the trimmed V and J ends, which lost 3 bases and 0 bases, there was a span of 8 bases. The CDR3 spells CAISDGSLNTEAFF. The CDR3 DNA follows: TGTGCCATCAGTGACGGCTCCTTGAACACTGAAGCTTTCTTT.

There are many counts of this clonotype. The chain recombines TRBV6-5 with TRBJ1-2; the D gene is possibly TRBD1 (5 bases). CDR1 is MNHEY, CDR2 SVGAGI, per germline. Between the trimmed V and J ends, which lost 7 bases and 1 base, there was a span of 13 bases. The CDR3 is made up of 14 amino acids. This CDR3 is CASIQPGLNYGYTF. CDR3 DNA sequence: TGTGCCAGCATTCAACCGGGACTTAACTATGGCTACACCTTC.

Comments on this clonotype: A much larger clone lies one base from this, so it may be a read error. This chain joins TRBV20-1 and TRBJ1-2; possibly TRBD1 for D (5 bases). Germline CDR1 and CDR2: DFQATT and SNEGSKA (reference sequence). The CDR3 is 12 residues long. With 6 bases removed from V and 5 bases from J, the gap between germline ends came to 13 bases. CDR3 sequence: CSAPDSGYGYTF. The DNA of the CDR3 is TGCAGTGCCCCCGACAGTGGGTATGGCTACACCTTC.

Turning to this clonotype: One end of the junction varies from germline; a read error may be responsible. This sequence joins TRBV6-1 and TRBJ2-7, with D tentatively TRBD2 (6 bases). This CDR3 is built from 12 residues. CDR1 and CDR2 (germline): MNHNS, SASEGT. The CDR3 nucleotides read TGTGCCAGCAGTCCCCGTTCGCGGGGAGCTAACTTC. This codes for CASSPRSRGANF.

The table lists this clonotype with a few counts. V and J are TRBV29-1 and TRBJ2-5; D is perhaps TRBD1 or TRBD2 (5 bases each). The CDR3 has 11 residues. Germline lookup yields CDR1 SQVTM and CDR2 ANQGSEA. V lost 5 bases to trimming and J lost 13 bases, with 17 bases between them. The CDR3 spells CSVSRGRALYF. In DNA, the CDR3 is TGCAGCGTTTCACGGGGACGGGCCTTGTACTTC.

The chain has TRBV4-1 and TRBJ2-7; D perhaps matches TRBD2 (5 bases). Germline V CDR1 and CDR2: MGHRA, YSYEKL. V was pared by 3 bases and J by 7 bases, with 19 bases between. CDR3 size: 15 residues. The CDR3 reads CASSQANTRDSEQYF. The CDR3 nucleotides are TGCGCCAGCAGCCAGGCAAACACTAGAGATAGTGAGCAGTACTTC.

This clonotype was detected only a few times. The chain uses TRBV20-1 and TRBJ1-2; 8 bases line up with TRBD1. CDR3 length: 17 amino acids. Germline V gives CDR1 DFQATT, CDR2 SNEGSKA (reference sequence). V lost 1 base and J lost 4; bases outside the gene matches: 14. CDR3 loop: CSARVPGQEIRGYGYTF. In DNA form, the CDR3 reads TGCAGTGCTAGAGTTCCGGGACAGGAGATTCGGGGCTATGGCTACACCTTC.

This clonotype was picked up many times. The genes are TRBV5-6 and TRBJ1-1; 8 nucleotides line up with TRBD1. This CDR3 is built from 16 residues. Germline CDR1 SGHDT, CDR2 YYEEEE. With 4 bases clipped from V and 0 bases from J, the junction kept 8 bases outside the gene matches. The CDR3 DNA reads as TGTGCCAGCAGCCTCAACAGGGGGTGGATGAACACTGAAGCTTTCTTT. As protein: CASSLNRGWMNTEAFF.

The chain joins TRBV11-2 to TRBJ2-1; a possible D gene is TRBD1 (6 bases). The CDR3 loop spans 11 amino acids. V was pared by 7 bases and J by 10 bases, with 11 bases between. Per germline, CDR1 SGHAT and CDR2 FQNNGV. The CDR3 DNA reads as TGTGCCAGCACCCAAGGGGGAGAGCAGTTCTTC. Amino acid sequence: CASTQGGEQFF.

This clonotype was seen ten or more times. This chain uses TRBV7-9 with TRBJ2-6; D possibly corresponds to TRBD1 (6 bases). Germline CDR1 and CDR2: SEHNR and FQNEAQ (reference sequence). V lost 0 bases and J 0 bases, leaving 15 bases between the germline ends. This CDR3 is 19 amino acids long. CDR3 protein: CASSLAPKGVVSGANVLTF. CDR3 nucleotides: TGTGCCAGCAGCTTAGCTCCAAAGGGGGTGGTCTCTGGGGCCAACGTCCTGACTTTC.

This clonotype has more than one count but fewer than ten. The CDR3 spells CASSLGQGVDQPQHF. The CDR3 DNA follows: TGTGCCAGCAGCTTGGGGCAGGGAGTAGATCAGCCCCAGCATTTT. V and J are TRBV5-6 and TRBJ1-5; D is possibly TRBD1 (5 bases). The CDR3 is made up of 15 amino acids. Deletions cut 0 bases from V and 5 bases from J, with 12 bases between. Germline CDR1 reads SGHDT; CDR2 reads YYEEEE.

This clonotype occurred a few times. The CDR3, as DNA: TGTGCCAGTAGTATATCGGGGATGAGCACTGAAGCTTTCTTT. It codes for CASSISGMSTEAFF. The chain combines TRBV19 with TRBJ1-1, with no clear D. Germline V gene sequence: CDR1 LNHDA, CDR2 SQIVND (reference sequence). V shed 2 bases and J shed 4 bases, with 11 bases lying between them. The CDR3 runs 14 residues.

The chain is built from TRBV11-2 and TRBJ2-7; possible D gene TRBD1, 5 bases. The CDR3 consists of 15 residues. The V end was cut by 6 bases, the J end by 2 bases, with 17 bases between. The germline CDR1 and CDR2 sequences are SGHAT and FQNNGV. The CDR3 bases are TGTGCCAGCAGAGAAAGGACACAGTCCACCTACGAGCAGTACTTC. Protein sequence: CASRERTQSTYEQYF.

This clonotype appeared many times. This chain links TRBV20-1 with TRBJ1-2; D might be TRBD1 (5 bases). CDR1 is DFQATT and CDR2 is SNEGSKA in the germline V gene (reference sequence). This CDR3 is built from 13 residues. V lost 2 bases to trimming and J lost 5 bases, with 12 bases between them. This CDR3 reads CSARPRALYGYTF. The CDR3 DNA follows: TGCAGTGCTAGACCCAGGGCCTTATATGGCTACACCTTC.

The rearrangement uses TRBV12-3 or TRBV12-4 and TRBJ2-3; TRBD1 matches 7 bases. CDR3 length: 14 residues. Trimming took 1 base from V and 11 from J; bases not matched to a gene: 9. CDR3 DNA sequence: TGTGCCAGCAGTTTAGACGTGGGGACAGATGTGCAGTATTTT. Amino acids: CASSLDVGTDVQYF.

Points on this clonotype: A much larger clone is a single base away; this may be a read error. The chain joins TRBV27 to TRBJ2-5, with 7 bases lining up with TRBD2. Germline V gene sequence: CDR1 MNHEY, CDR2 SMNVEV (reference sequence). The V segment lost 0 bases and the J segment 11 bases; nucleotides outside the gene matches: 15. The CDR3 runs 16 residues. In DNA, the CDR3 is TGTGCCAGCAGTTTATCGGTGGGGGGACTACAAAGTGAGCAGTACTTC. This sequence encodes CASSLSVGGLQSEQYF.